The entry below describes one TCR beta chain. TCRdb's table, derived via immunoSEQ multiplex PCR, lists solely in-frame clones and lacks some. This sample has roughly 110,000 clones, with 75% to 95% found just once. These data belong to a study of OX40 agonist ivuxolimab in advanced cancers. Germline V gene data show CDR1 as MNHNS and CDR2 as SASEGT. The CDR3 sequence is 19 residues long. Trimming left V 0 bases short and J 4 bases short, with 19 bases between. Here the sequenced sample was CD4+ or CD8+ T cells sorted from blood, taken in a trial of the OX40 agonist ivuxolimab. The receptor's source is an adult with an advanced solid tumor such as melanoma, head and neck, liver or kidney cancer. The chain joins TRBV6-1 to TRBJ2-6, with D possibly being TRBD1 (5 bases). CDR3 DNA sequence: TGTGCCAGCAGTGAAGCGCTTGGGCAGGGCCATTTGGGGGCCAACGTCCTGACTTTC. It is translated as CASSEALGQGHLGANVLTF.